One T cell receptor beta chain is described in this entry. This entry belongs to a study of OX40 agonist ivuxolimab in advanced cancers. CDR1 is SGHAT and CDR2 is FQDESV in the germline V gene (reference sequence). Trimming removed 1 base at V and 0 bases at J, with 9 bases between. The CDR3 has 15 residues. Some clones are missing from TCRdb's copy, which holds only in-frame ones; the method was immunoSEQ multiplex PCR. The sample has under 80,000 clones; more than 85% are singletons. The TCR originated in an adult with an advanced solid tumor such as melanoma, head and neck, liver or kidney cancer. The chain has TRBV11-1 and TRBJ1-2, with D perhaps TRBD1 (5 bases). Sequences were derived from CD4+ or CD8+ T cells sorted from blood, sampled in a trial of the OX40 agonist ivuxolimab. The CDR3: CASSLGSTANYGYTF. The DNA of the CDR3 is TGTGCCAGCAGCTTAGGCTCGACAGCTAACTATGGCTACACCTTC.